One sample yielded the 7 T cell receptor beta chains listed below, sequenced in a study of T cell responses to AZD1222 COVID-19 vaccine. TCRdb keeps only in-frame clones here, not all; method: immunoSEQ multiplex PCR. The table records 97,000 or so clones, roughly 90% of them present only once. Specimen: peripheral blood, collected 28 days after the second AZD1222 dose. These receptors were obtained from an adult who received the AZD1222 COVID-19 vaccine.

This clone has just one count. The chain recombines TRBV5-5 with TRBJ1-1; D remains unclear. Trimming stripped 0 bases from V and 5 bases from J, with 11 bases between. Germline-derived CDR1 and CDR2 are SGHKS and YYEKEE (reference sequence). CDR3 size: 14 residues. The CDR3 sequence is CASSLVYSRTEAFF. CDR3 in DNA: TGTGCCAGCAGCTTGGTGTACTCGAGAACTGAAGCTTTCTTT.

V usage is TRBV29-1 and J usage is TRBJ2-7; 8 bases fit TRBD1. The J segment lost 7 bases and the V segment lost 5 bases, leaving 10 bases of the junction unmatched. The CDR3 sequence is 13 residues long. Per the germline V gene, CDR1 is SQVTM and CDR2 is ANQGSEA. The CDR3 sequence is CSVRVQGAGEQYF. CDR3 nucleotide sequence: TGCAGCGTTCGGGTCCAGGGGGCGGGGGAGCAGTACTTC.

This clone was counted between two and nine times. The CDR3 region has the DNA TGTGCCAGCTCACCACGAACGGCCTCCTACGAGCAGTACTTC. Translating gives CASSPRTASYEQYF. This chain links TRBV18 with TRBJ2-7; D unresolved. The CDR3 is 14 amino acids. V lost 1 base, J lost 0 bases, and 7 bases lay in between. The V gene's germline CDR1 is KGHSH and CDR2 LQKENI.

Points on this clone: Being one base from a much bigger clone, this may be a read error. Other nucleotide sequences from this sample produce the same CDR3. V gene TRBV28 combines with J gene TRBJ1-2; 7 nucleotides match TRBD1. The CDR3 is made up of 14 amino acids. Trimming cost V 2 bases and J 2 bases; bases outside gene matches: 2. Germline V lookup: CDR1 MDHEN, CDR2 SYDVKM. CDR3 amino acids: CASSLQGENYGYTF. The CDR3 region has the DNA TGTGCCAGCAGTTTACAGGGGGAGAACTATGGCTACACCTTC.

The chain links TRBV4-1 to TRBJ1-1; D not resolved. The CDR3 contains 13 residues. With 1 base removed from V and 8 bases from J, the gap between germline ends came to 11 bases. From germline, CDR1 is MGHRA and CDR2 YSYEKL. The CDR3 is CASSQVEGAEAFF. The CDR3 DNA sequence: TGCGCCAGCAGCCAAGTGGAGGGAGCGGAAGCTTTCTTT.

The V and J genes are TRBV5-1 and TRBJ1-1, with TRBD1 matching over 11 bases. The V gene end was trimmed by 2 bases and the J gene end by 3 bases; junction bases not matched to a gene: 6. The CDR3 covers 16 residues. Germline V gene data show CDR1 as SGHRS and CDR2 as YFSETQ. The CDR3 DNA is TGCGCCAGCAGCTTCGGGACAGGGGGTTTAGACACTGAAGCTTTCTTT. Its translation: CASSFGTGGLDTEAFF.

The chain uses TRBV7-8 and TRBJ1-3; 7 bases line up with TRBD1. J gave up 1 base and V 0 bases, and 0 bases lay outside the gene matches. CDR1 is SGHVS, CDR2 FQNEAQ, per germline. This CDR3 is built from 15 residues. The CDR3 loop reads CASSLAQGSGNTIYF. The CDR3 nucleotides read TGTGCCAGCAGCTTAGCACAGGGGTCTGGAAACACCATATATTTT.